This TCR beta chain comes out of a study of blood T cell repertoires in COVID-19. Study at large: The United States, Italy and Spain provided the acute and convalescent COVID-19 samples. PBMCs, B-cell-depleted T cells, or T cells were the source of the cDNA or gDNA that made up the material.

Details on this clone: An end of the junction differs from the germline gene, which may be a read error.

Germline CDR1 is SGDLS and CDR2 is YYNGEE. The CDR3 totals 12 residues. In the authors' workflow: Estimated nucleated cell counts came from reference gene primer amplification. Produced via immunoSEQ multiplex PCR; TCRdb's table is partial and in-frame only. V and J calls and clone size are given by that table; D and trimming were obtained from the DNA. The data show roughly 250,000 clones, approximately 82% seen once. The chain is built from TRBV9 and TRBJ1-2; the match to TRBD1 covers 7 bases. Source material: peripheral blood. The TCR comes from an elderly woman with active or convalescent COVID-19. The CDR3 sequence: CASSALQGKGSF. CDR3 nucleotides: TGTGCCAGCAGCGCGTTACAGGGGAAAGGATCCTTC.